This TCR beta chain was recorded in a study of T-cell memory formation after mild COVID-19. TCRdb itself ran the 5' RACE reads through MiXCR, one entry per CDR3 protein. Of roughly 150,000 distinct CDR3 sequences in the sample, 13% were seen once. Remarks on this clonotype: Antigen specificity is unknown.

Study outcomes and limitations: CM and EM subsets held most contracting CD4+ clones; EMRA held CD8+ ones.

Sequences were obtained from PBMCs or a T cell subset sorted from them (not recorded which). The receptor comes from a man aged 18 to 29 who had mild COVID-19 (a few samples of this study predate the infection). Cell type and time point are not known.

The CDR3 DNA is TGCGCCAGCAGCTTCCAGGGGGTAGAAATGGAGCAGTACTTC. This codes for CASSFQGVEMEQYF. The J gene is TRBJ2-7, the V gene TRBV5-1; 7 positions agree with TRBD1. V shed 2 bases and J 7 bases; nucleotides not matched to a gene: 9. Germline CDR1 SGHRS, CDR2 YFSETQ. The length of the CDR3 is 14 residues.